This TCR beta chain was profiled in a study of tumor and adjacent non-tumor tissue in lung cancer. Broader study findings: Top 100 clones took a larger repertoire share in normal lung. Significantly higher TCR diversity was found in tumor than normal lung.

About this clonotype itself: Its antigen is not known. One end of the junction varies from germline; a read error may be responsible.

This sample's RNA came from whole unsorted tissue. The normal lung tissue was taken more than 3 cm from the tumor edge. Newly diagnosed lung cancer patients had thoracic surgery in China, August–late 2014, without prior chemotherapy. Germline V lookup: CDR1 MDHEN, CDR2 SYDVKM. The CDR3 is 15 amino acids. TCRbeta libraries were built with three rounds of nested PCR, modified from ARM-PCR. TCRdb recomputed calls from the multiplex PCR reads with MiXCR, one row per CDR3 protein. The sample has 60,000 or so distinct CDR3 sequences; around two thirds are singletons. Input material: distant non-tumor lung tissue. This TCR was sampled from a man in his sixties or seventies with non-small cell lung cancer. V gene TRBV28 combines with J gene TRBJ2-5, with TRBD2 identical over 9 bases. Here the CDR3 reads CTSRRLAATRETQCF. In nucleotides, the CDR3 is TGTACCAGCAGGAGACTAGCGGCCACAAGAGAGACCCAGTGCTTC.